The rows below give T cell receptor beta chains drawn from one sample of a study of T cell repertoires in cytomegalovirus infection. Their antigen targets remain unknown. TCRdb re-called the reads through MiXCR, storing one row per CDR3 protein. The sample lists about 920,000 distinct CDR3 sequences; about a third were seen once. The sample was cultured CD8+ T cells from PBMCs, taken from culture after CMV antigen stimulation. The receptor source for this set is a human donor in good health (CMV status not recorded). Some clones in this sample may be carry-over from other donors' samples. Both conserved end residues are part of each CDR3. A D gene is named only where the DNA matches it firmly. The size field is filled for only some rows; it gives once, few, many or a size class.

V gene,J gene,clone size,D gene,CDR3 DNA,CDR3 protein
TRBV11-2,TRBJ2-3,many,TRBD2,TGTGCCAGCAGCTTCCGCGGGAGGCCCGCTGATACGCAGTATTTT,CASSFRGRPADTQYF
TRBV6-1,TRBJ2-5,many,.,TGTGCCAGCAGTGAAGGGTTATTATCGGCACCTTGGGCAGAGACCCAGTACTTC,CASSEGLLSAPWAETQYF
TRBV27,TRBJ1-4,.,TRBD1,TGTGCCAGCAGTTTCACCGGGACAGATGAAAAACTGTTTTTT,CASSFTGTDEKLFF
TRBV6-6,TRBJ2-3,few,.,TGTGCCAGCAGTTCGGACAGTCCTTCAGATACGCAGTATTTT,CASSSDSPSDTQYF
TRBV4-1,TRBJ1-1,.,TRBD1,TGCGCCAGCAGCCGACTCGACAGGGGGAGAACTGAAGCTTTCTTT,CASSRLDRGRTEAFF
TRBV20-1,TRBJ2-1,.,.,TGCAGCATCTCGAGCGAATCCTACAATGAGCAGTTCTTC,CSISSESYNEQFF
TRBV12-5,TRBJ2-7,few,.,TGTGCTAGTGGCTTGGTTCCCTACGAGCAGTACTTC,CASGLVPYEQYF
TRBV4-1,TRBJ1-2,.,.,TGCGCCAGCAGCCTGGACCGGGAACGGGGAGGCTACACCTTC,CASSLDRERGGYTF
TRBV6-2/TRBV6-3,TRBJ1-2,.,.,TGTGCCAGCAGTTACGGCAGCGGCTCTTATGGCTACACCTTC,CASSYGSGSYGYTF
TRBV4-3,TRBJ2-2,.,.,TGCGCCAGCAGCCAAGACCTCGGGGGCCGCGGCACCGGGGAGCTGTTTTTT,CASSQDLGGRGTGELFF
TRBV15,TRBJ1-2,few,.,TGTGCCACCAGCAGAGGGGGGGCAGTTGGCTACACCTTC,CATSRGGAVGYTF
TRBV6-6,TRBJ2-5,few,.,TGTGCCAGCAGTTACAAAAGTCGGCAGCCACGGGAGACCCAGTACTTC,CASSYKSRQPRETQYF
TRBV13,TRBJ1-1,few,.,TGTGCCAGCAGCTACAGTATGGGGTGGGACACTGAAGCTTTCTTT,CASSYSMGWDTEAFF
TRBV25-1,TRBJ1-1,many,TRBD1,TGTGCCAGCAGTGAATTCGACAGGGTGACTGAAGCTTTCTTT,CASSEFDRVTEAFF
TRBV12-3/TRBV12-4,TRBJ2-5,few,TRBD1,TGTGCCAGCAGTTTCCCTGGTGACAGGGGGGGGACCCAGTACTTC,CASSFPGDRGGTQYF
TRBV5-5,TRBJ1-5,few,.,TGTGCCAGCAGTTTTTACGCAGGGAGTCAGCCCCAGCATTTT,CASSFYAGSQPQHF
TRBV7-8,TRBJ1-1,many,TRBD1,TGTGCCAGCAGCCTAAAGGGGGCGAACACTGAAGCTTTCTTT,CASSLKGANTEAFF
TRBV20-1,TRBJ1-5,.,.,TGCAGTGCTATTAATCGAGGGGACAATCAGCCCCAGCATTTT,CSAINRGDNQPQHF
TRBV14,TRBJ1-2,few,TRBD1,TGTGCCAGCAGCCAAGCGACAGGGCGCAACTATGGCTACACCTTC,CASSQATGRNYGYTF
TRBV27,TRBJ1-2,few,.,TGTGCCAGCAGTTTAGGTCTCGGATTTAACTATGGCTACACCTTC,CASSLGLGFNYGYTF
TRBV12-3/TRBV12-4,TRBJ1-2,many,TRBD1,TGTGCCAGCAGTTTAGACAGGGGGAAGAGTGGCTACACCTTC,CASSLDRGKSGYTF
TRBV5-6,TRBJ2-3,few,.,TGTGCCAGCAGCTTGCCCCTCGGGGATGCAGATACGCAGTATTTT,CASSLPLGDADTQYF
TRBV27,TRBJ2-7,.,TRBD1,TGTGCCAGCAGTTGGGCAACAGGGGGCACCTACGAGCAGTACTTC,CASSWATGGTYEQYF
TRBV5-1,TRBJ2-7,.,TRBD2,TGCGCCAGCAGCTTGCGGACCGGGACTAGCCGGAGCTCCTACGAGCAGTACTTC,CASSLRTGTSRSSYEQYF
TRBV5-1,TRBJ2-3,.,.,TGCGCCAGCAGCTACGGACGGGCCTTCACAGATACGCAGTATTTT,CASSYGRAFTDTQYF
TRBV29-1,TRBJ2-2,.,TRBD1,TGCAGCGGGACAGGGGGGAACACCGGGGAGCTGTTTTTT,CSGTGGNTGELFF
TRBV28,TRBJ2-3,few,.,TGTGCCAGCAGTTCAGACGGCCTCACAGATACGCAGTATTTT,CASSSDGLTDTQYF
TRBV15,TRBJ2-3,.,TRBD1,TGTGCCACCAGCAGAGTTGGACAGGGTGGAACAGATACGCAGTATTTT,CATSRVGQGGTDTQYF
TRBV27,TRBJ1-4,.,.,TGTGCCAGCAGTTTATCAATAGGAAGGGCCGGCCCGACTAATGAAAAACTGTTTTTT,CASSLSIGRAGPTNEKLFF
TRBV7-6,TRBJ1-6,.,.,TGTGCCAGCAGCGGAACCGGGGCACTTGCCATACCCCTCCACTTT,CASSGTGALAIPLHF
TRBV12-3/TRBV12-4,TRBJ1-1,.,.,TGTGCCAGCAGCCCTATTGCGGGTCTGGGCAGGCCGAACACTGAAGCTTTCTTT,CASSPIAGLGRPNTEAFF
TRBV6-1,TRBJ2-1,.,.,TGTGCCAGCAGTGGACAGCGGAAAGTGGGAAATGAGCAGTTCTTC,CASSGQRKVGNEQFF
TRBV7-9,TRBJ1-3,.,.,TGTGCCAGCAGCTTAAGGGCTAGGGACTCTGGAAACACCATATATTTT,CASSLRARDSGNTIYF
TRBV11-1,TRBJ2-3,few,.,TGTGCCAGCAGCGTCCGGGACTCCAGGTTAGCAGATACGCAGTATTTT,CASSVRDSRLADTQYF
TRBV7-6,TRBJ1-1,.,.,TGTGCCAGCAGCACCTATAGGGGGAACACTGAAGCTTTCTTT,CASSTYRGNTEAFF
TRBV6-1,TRBJ2-7,few,TRBD1,TGTGCCACGGGACAGGGATACTACGAGCAGTACTTC,CATGQGYYEQYF
TRBV6-1,TRBJ1-2,.,TRBD1,TGTGCCAGCAGTGACGACAGGGTGTATGGCTACACCTTC,CASSDDRVYGYTF
TRBV12-3/TRBV12-4,TRBJ1-2,few,TRBD1,TGTGCCAGCACCAAATCGAGGGGACAGCCCAACTATGGCTACACCTTC,CASTKSRGQPNYGYTF
TRBV28,TRBJ2-2,few,TRBD1,TGTGCCAGCACTACCACAGGGGGGTGGACCGGGGAGCTGTTTTTT,CASTTTGGWTGELFF
TRBV7-2,TRBJ2-1,many,.,TGTGCCAGCAGCCTCCTTTCAGGGCGTGAGCAGTTCTTC,CASSLLSGREQFF
TRBV11-3,TRBJ2-1,few,TRBD1,TGTGCCAGCGCAGACCGGGACAGGGGGCGAAATGAGCAGTTCTTC,CASADRDRGRNEQFF
TRBV27,TRBJ2-7,.,TRBD2,TGTGCCAGCAGTCCACGGGGACTAGTTTACGAGCAGTACTTC,CASSPRGLVYEQYF
TRBV3-1,TRBJ2-7,many,TRBD1,TGTGCCAGCAGCCAAGCATGGGACAGGCTCCACGAGCAGTACTTC,CASSQAWDRLHEQYF
TRBV25-1,TRBJ2-6,.,.,TGTGCCAGCAGCCACCCCTTAGGGTTCTCTGGGGCCAACGTCCAGACTTTC,CASSHPLGFSGANVQTF
TRBV19,TRBJ2-5,few,.,TGTGCCAGTAGTACATACAGCGCGGAGACCCAGTACTTC,CASSTYSAETQYF
TRBV4-3,TRBJ1-2,few,.,TGCGCCAGCAGCCAAGACACAGGACGGAACTATGGCTACACCTTC,CASSQDTGRNYGYTF